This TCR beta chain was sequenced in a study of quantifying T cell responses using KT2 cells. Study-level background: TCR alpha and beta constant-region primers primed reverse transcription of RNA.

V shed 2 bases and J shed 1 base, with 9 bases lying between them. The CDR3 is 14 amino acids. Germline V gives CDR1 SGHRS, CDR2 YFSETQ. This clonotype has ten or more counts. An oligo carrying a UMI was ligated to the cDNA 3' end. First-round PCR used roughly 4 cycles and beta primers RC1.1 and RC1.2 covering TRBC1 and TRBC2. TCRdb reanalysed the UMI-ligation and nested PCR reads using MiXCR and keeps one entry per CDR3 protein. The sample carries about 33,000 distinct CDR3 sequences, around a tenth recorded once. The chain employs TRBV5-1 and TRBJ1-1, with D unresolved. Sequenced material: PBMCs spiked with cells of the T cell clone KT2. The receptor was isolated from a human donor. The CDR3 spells CASSFEGTNTEAFF. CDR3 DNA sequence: TGCGCCAGCAGCTTTGAGGGAACGAACACTGAAGCTTTCTTT.